The 7 T cell receptor beta chains in this list originate from one sample, sequenced in a study of OX40 agonist ivuxolimab in advanced cancers. Using immunoSEQ multiplex PCR, the repertoire was profiled, and TCRdb retains in-frame clones only, with some absent. The sample shows roughly 74,000 clones, 87% of them seen only once. The source material was CD4+ or CD8+ T cells sorted from blood, sampled in a trial of the OX40 agonist ivuxolimab. The receptors come from an adult with an advanced solid tumor such as melanoma, head and neck, liver or kidney cancer.

In this sample, this clone turned up once. The chain has TRBV5-4 and TRBJ2-2, with 7 bases matching TRBD2. The CDR3 length is 15 residues. V gave up 3 bases and J gave up 0 bases; unmatched junction bases: 2. The germline CDR1 and CDR2 sequences are SGHNT and YYREEE (reference sequence). This chain's CDR3 is CASSSGLSNTGELFF. In DNA form, the CDR3 reads TGTGCCAGCAGCTCGGGACTATCGAACACCGGGGAGCTGTTTTTT.

V usage is TRBV30 and J usage is TRBJ2-7; unclear D gene. Trimming cost V 0 bases and J 2 bases, with 5 bases left between them. CDR1 GTSNPN and CDR2 SVGIG come from the germline V gene (reference sequence). The CDR3 loop spans 12 amino acids. The CDR3 nucleotides read TGTGCCTGGAGTGTAAACCCCTACGAGCAGTACTTC. It codes for CAWSVNPYEQYF.

The chain has TRBV7-2 and TRBJ1-2; 9 bases line up with TRBD1. The germline V gene has CDR1 SGHTA and CDR2 FQGNSA. Trimming took 1 base from V and 8 from J; bases not matched to a gene: 5. The CDR3 totals 14 residues. For the CDR3, the DNA is TGTGCCAGCAGCTTAGAACCGGACAGGGGCGGCTACACCTTC. Translation gives CASSLEPDRGGYTF.

The V and J genes are TRBV29-1 and TRBJ2-3, with 7 positions matching TRBD1. Germline V gives CDR1 SQVTM, CDR2 ANQGSEA. The CDR3 loop spans 13 amino acids. After removal of 6 bases from V and 2 bases from J, the junction contained 5 bases not matched to a gene. The CDR3 spells CSVPGQPTDTQYF. CDR3 sequence (DNA): TGCAGCGTACCGGGACAGCCCACAGATACGCAGTATTTT.

V and J are TRBV28 and TRBJ2-7; D unresolved. The CDR3 length is 13 residues. The V gene's germline CDR1 is MDHEN and CDR2 SYDVKM. V lost 2 bases to trimming and J lost 4 bases, with 9 bases between them. The CDR3 DNA reads as TGTGCCAGCAGTTTAAACATGGGGTACGAGCAGTACTTC. Amino acid sequence: CASSLNMGYEQYF.

The rearrangement joins TRBV19 to TRBJ2-7, with D maybe TRBD1 (6 bases). The germline V and J ends were trimmed by 6 bases and 1 base, with 16 bases remaining between them. This CDR3 comprises 15 residues. Germline loops: CDR1 LNHDA, CDR2 SQIVND (reference sequence). This CDR3 reads CASRPAGTSSYEQYF. CDR3 sequence (DNA): TGTGCCAGTAGGCCCGCAGGGACATCTTCCTACGAGCAGTACTTC.

The chain combines TRBV9 with TRBJ2-3, with 7 bases fitting TRBD2. The trim removed 1 base at V and 4 bases at J, leaving 6 bases unmatched. CDR1 SGDLS and CDR2 YYNGEE come from the germline V gene. CDR3 length: 15 amino acids. CDR3 protein: CASSVTWGGPDTQYF. The CDR3, as DNA: TGTGCCAGCAGCGTAACATGGGGAGGGCCAGATACGCAGTATTTT.